This T cell receptor beta chain was profiled in a study of cytomegalovirus exposure and HLA in healthy donors. The germline V gene encodes CDR1 SGHNT and CDR2 YYREEE (reference sequence). CDR3 size: 14 residues. The PCR contained 60 Vbeta and 13 Jbeta primers. This table comes from immunoSEQ multiplex PCR, and its TCRdb copy is limited to in-frame clones, with some not included. The repertoire holds about 140,000 clones, with 80% as singletons. The chain employs TRBV5-4 and TRBJ2-5; D might be TRBD2 (5 bases). Judging by the DNA end, TRBJ2-7 fits better; the J call may be wrong. This sequence was found in a man aged 30 to 39 in good health. The specimen sequenced was PBMCs. The CDR3 sequence: CASSTRTGSYEQYF. In DNA form, the CDR3 reads TGTGCCAGCAGCACCCGGACTGGCTCCTACGAGCAGTACTTC.